The rows below give T cell receptor beta chains drawn from one sample of a study of T-cell reconstitution after alpha-beta-depleted transplantation in children. TCRdb re-derived calls from the PCR reads in MiXCR, one entry per CDR3 protein. The sample shows some 340,000 distinct CDR3 sequences, 10% of them seen only once. This specimen was PBMCs from the stem cell graft donor, taken from the stem cell graft. The receptors were gathered from a human donor who donated a stem cell graft to a child with acute lymphoblastic leukemia. CDR3s include the opening cysteine and the closing phenylalanine or tryptophan. Each record gives: CDR3 protein, CDR3 DNA, D gene, V gene, J gene, clone size. The D gene is left open where the match is weak. Expanded clones are given a class, and other clones once, few, many or no size at all.

cdr3_aa: CASSPGLASGNEQFF
cdr3_nt: TGCGCCAGCAGCCCGGGACTAGCGTCCGGCAATGAGCAGTTCTTC
d_call: TRBD2
v_call: TRBV5-1
j_call: TRBJ2-1
clone_size: NA

cdr3_aa: CSVPGLKEGQGVYEQYF
cdr3_nt: TGCAGCGTACCGGGCCTGAAGGAGGGACAGGGGGTTTACGAGCAGTACTTC
d_call: TRBD1
v_call: TRBV29-1
j_call: TRBJ2-7
clone_size: few

cdr3_aa: CASSRGWRGNTEAFF
cdr3_nt: TGTGCCAGCAGCCGGGGGTGGAGGGGTAACACTGAAGCTTTCTTT
d_call: NA
v_call: TRBV3-1
j_call: TRBJ1-1
clone_size: few

cdr3_aa: CASSFVPTGANVLTF
cdr3_nt: TGTGCCAGCAGCTTTGTCCCAACCGGGGCCAACGTCCTGACTTTC
d_call: NA
v_call: TRBV12-1
j_call: TRBJ2-6
clone_size: few

cdr3_aa: CASSRTSGASKNIQYF
cdr3_nt: TGTGCCAGCAGCCGGACTAGCGGGGCCTCCAAAAACATTCAGTACTTC
d_call: TRBD2
v_call: TRBV7-2
j_call: TRBJ2-4
clone_size: few

cdr3_aa: CASSLGTTLNTGELFF
cdr3_nt: TGCGCCAGCAGCCTCGGGACTACTCTCAACACCGGGGAGCTGTTTTTT
d_call: TRBD2
v_call: TRBV5-1
j_call: TRBJ2-2
clone_size: NA

cdr3_aa: CASSQDLAGAGTDTQYF
cdr3_nt: TGTGCCAGCAGCCAAGATCTCGCAGGGGCCGGCACAGATACGCAGTATTTT
d_call: NA
v_call: TRBV3-1
j_call: TRBJ2-3
clone_size: few

cdr3_aa: CASSPSSREPYNEQFF
cdr3_nt: TGTGCCAGCAGCCCCTCTTCGCGGGAGCCCTACAATGAGCAGTTCTTC
d_call: TRBD2
v_call: TRBV7-9
j_call: TRBJ2-1
clone_size: NA

cdr3_aa: CAWVDRGEQYF
cdr3_nt: TGTGCCTGGGTAGACCGGGGGGAGCAGTACTTC
d_call: NA
v_call: TRBV30
j_call: TRBJ2-7
clone_size: NA

cdr3_aa: CSAPASGRASYNEQFF
cdr3_nt: TGCAGTGCTCCTGCTAGCGGTCGAGCATCCTACAATGAGCAGTTCTTC
d_call: TRBD2
v_call: TRBV20-1
j_call: TRBJ2-1
clone_size: few

cdr3_aa: CSVANGQGGYGYTF
cdr3_nt: TGCAGCGTTGCCAACGGACAGGGAGGCTATGGCTACACCTTC
d_call: TRBD1
v_call: TRBV29-1
j_call: TRBJ1-2
clone_size: NA

cdr3_aa: CASSPRQGNTGELFF
cdr3_nt: TGTGCCAGCAGCCCGCGCCAGGGGAACACCGGGGAGCTGTTTTTT
d_call: NA
v_call: TRBV9
j_call: TRBJ2-2
clone_size: few

cdr3_aa: CASSSLPGGVNEQFF
cdr3_nt: TGTGCCAGCAGTTCCCTGCCAGGGGGAGTGAATGAGCAGTTCTTC
d_call: TRBD1
v_call: TRBV28
j_call: TRBJ2-1
clone_size: NA

cdr3_aa: CASSLRQGPLSGYTF
cdr3_nt: TGCGCCAGCAGCTTGAGGCAGGGGCCGCTTTCTGGCTACACCTTC
d_call: NA
v_call: TRBV5-1
j_call: TRBJ1-2
clone_size: many

cdr3_aa: CASSLNTGDNYGYTF
cdr3_nt: TGCGCCAGCAGCTTAAATACAGGGGACAACTATGGCTACACCTTC
d_call: TRBD1
v_call: TRBV5-1
j_call: TRBJ1-2
clone_size: NA

cdr3_aa: CARKIHEGEETQYF
cdr3_nt: TGCGCCAGAAAGATCCACGAGGGGGAAGAGACCCAGTACTTC
d_call: NA
v_call: TRBV5-1
j_call: TRBJ2-5
clone_size: few

cdr3_aa: CASSHRGRSTDTQYF
cdr3_nt: TGCGCCAGCAGCCACCGGGGCAGGAGCACAGATACGCAGTATTTT
d_call: NA
v_call: TRBV4-3
j_call: TRBJ2-3
clone_size: NA

cdr3_aa: CASRPPGTSGNEQFF
cdr3_nt: TGTGCCAGCAGACCCCCCGGGACTAGCGGAAATGAGCAGTTCTTC
d_call: TRBD2
v_call: TRBV9
j_call: TRBJ2-1
clone_size: many

cdr3_aa: CASSQRLAASSYNEQFF
cdr3_nt: TGTGCCAGCAGCCAAAGACTAGCGGCGAGCTCCTACAATGAGCAGTTCTTC
d_call: TRBD2
v_call: TRBV4-2
j_call: TRBJ2-1
clone_size: NA

cdr3_aa: CAAGPLGGGHEQFF
cdr3_nt: TGCGCCGCTGGTCCACTGGGCGGGGGCCATGAGCAGTTCTTC
d_call: NA
v_call: TRBV5-1
j_call: TRBJ2-1
clone_size: few

cdr3_aa: CSARDGGTSGSTDTQYF
cdr3_nt: TGCAGTGCTAGAGATGGGGGGACTAGCGGGAGCACAGATACGCAGTATTTT
d_call: TRBD2
v_call: TRBV20-1
j_call: TRBJ2-3
clone_size: few

cdr3_aa: CASSVRRDEQFF
cdr3_nt: TGTGCCAGCAGCGTACGACGGGATGAGCAGTTCTTC
d_call: NA
v_call: TRBV7-2
j_call: TRBJ2-1
clone_size: few

cdr3_aa: CASSQGTYYEQYF
cdr3_nt: TGTGCCAGCAGCCAAGGGACCTACTACGAGCAGTACTTC
d_call: NA
v_call: TRBV14
j_call: TRBJ2-7
clone_size: few

cdr3_aa: CGVGQGAGNEQFF
cdr3_nt: TGCGGTGTTGGGCAGGGGGCGGGAAATGAGCAGTTCTTC
d_call: TRBD1
v_call: TRBV20-1
j_call: TRBJ2-1
clone_size: many

cdr3_aa: CSARDGSGVTGELFF
cdr3_nt: TGCAGTGCTAGAGACGGTAGCGGGGTCACCGGGGAGCTGTTTTTT
d_call: TRBD2
v_call: TRBV20-1
j_call: TRBJ2-2
clone_size: NA

cdr3_aa: CASSAGQNTEAFF
cdr3_nt: TGTGCCAGCAGCGCTGGACAGAACACTGAAGCTTTCTTT
d_call: NA
v_call: TRBV7-9
j_call: TRBJ1-1
clone_size: NA

cdr3_aa: CASSLAGASRFF
cdr3_nt: TGTGCCAGCAGCTTAGCGGGGGCTAGCCGGTTCTTC
d_call: NA
v_call: TRBV7-2
j_call: TRBJ2-1
clone_size: few

cdr3_aa: CASSLHTGLAASEQFF
cdr3_nt: TGTGCCAGCAGCCTACACACAGGACTAGCGGCGTCTGAGCAGTTCTTC
d_call: TRBD2
v_call: TRBV4-2
j_call: TRBJ2-1
clone_size: few

cdr3_aa: CASSFSRGRVETQYF
cdr3_nt: TGTGCCAGCAGCTTTTCCAGGGGGCGTGTGGAGACCCAGTACTTC
d_call: TRBD1
v_call: TRBV7-2
j_call: TRBJ2-5
clone_size: NA

cdr3_aa: CASSLSGGVAYEQYF
cdr3_nt: TGTGCCAGCAGCTTGTCGGGGGGGGTGGCCTACGAGCAGTACTTC
d_call: TRBD2
v_call: TRBV7-9
j_call: TRBJ2-7
clone_size: few

cdr3_aa: CASSLSLSSGDYEQYF
cdr3_nt: TGTGCCAGCAGTTTAAGCTTGTCTAGCGGGGACTACGAGCAGTACTTC
d_call: TRBD2
v_call: TRBV27
j_call: TRBJ2-7
clone_size: few

cdr3_aa: CASSLMAGNSGNTIYF
cdr3_nt: TGCGCCAGCAGCTTGATGGCCGGAAACTCTGGAAACACCATATATTTT
d_call: NA
v_call: TRBV5-1
j_call: TRBJ1-3
clone_size: NA

cdr3_aa: CASSQENRVYEQYF
cdr3_nt: TGCGCCAGCAGCCAAGAGAACAGGGTCTACGAGCAGTACTTC
d_call: NA
v_call: TRBV4-3
j_call: TRBJ2-7
clone_size: few

cdr3_aa: CATRTSNEQFF
cdr3_nt: TGTGCCACCAGAACAAGCAATGAGCAGTTCTTC
d_call: NA
v_call: TRBV24-1
j_call: TRBJ2-1
clone_size: NA

cdr3_aa: CASSSPWVSGANVLTF
cdr3_nt: TGTGCCAGCAGCTCCCCGTGGGTGTCTGGGGCCAACGTCCTGACTTTC
d_call: NA
v_call: TRBV12-3/TRBV12-4
j_call: TRBJ2-6
clone_size: NA

cdr3_aa: CASSSGVEAFF
cdr3_nt: TGTGCCAGCAGCTCGGGGGTTGAAGCTTTCTTT
d_call: NA
v_call: TRBV7-3
j_call: TRBJ1-1
clone_size: few

cdr3_aa: CATSETSGGYNEQFF
cdr3_nt: TGTGCCACCAGTGAGACTAGCGGAGGCTACAATGAGCAGTTCTTC
d_call: TRBD2
v_call: TRBV24-1
j_call: TRBJ2-1
clone_size: NA

cdr3_aa: CATQSTGELFF
cdr3_nt: TGTGCCACCCAATCCACCGGGGAGCTGTTTTTT
d_call: NA
v_call: TRBV3-1
j_call: TRBJ2-2
clone_size: NA

cdr3_aa: CATSIGTSAEETQYF
cdr3_nt: TGTGCCACCAGCATAGGGACTAGCGCCGAAGAGACCCAGTACTTC
d_call: TRBD2
v_call: TRBV15
j_call: TRBJ2-5
clone_size: few

cdr3_aa: CASSQPTGSDYGYTF
cdr3_nt: TGCGCCAGCAGCCAACCGACAGGGTCGGACTATGGCTACACCTTC
d_call: TRBD1
v_call: TRBV4-1
j_call: TRBJ1-2
clone_size: few

cdr3_aa: CASRTGGNSYNEQFF
cdr3_nt: TGTGCCAGCAGAACGGGCGGTAACTCCTACAATGAGCAGTTCTTC
d_call: NA
v_call: TRBV3-1
j_call: TRBJ2-1
clone_size: many

cdr3_aa: CASSLAISGNTIYF
cdr3_nt: TGTGCCAGCAGTTTGGCGATCTCTGGAAACACCATATATTTT
d_call: NA
v_call: TRBV27
j_call: TRBJ1-3
clone_size: few

cdr3_aa: CASSQAGTSGEETQYF
cdr3_nt: TGCGCCAGCAGCCAGGCCGGGACTAGCGGAGAAGAGACCCAGTACTTC
d_call: TRBD2
v_call: TRBV4-3
j_call: TRBJ2-5
clone_size: NA

cdr3_aa: CASSQAGSGGGQYF
cdr3_nt: TGTGCCAGCAGCCAAGCCGGGAGCGGTGGCGGGCAGTACTTC
d_call: NA
v_call: TRBV3-1
j_call: TRBJ2-7
clone_size: NA

cdr3_aa: CASTPRSRPLEQYF
cdr3_nt: TGTGCCAGCACCCCCCGGAGTAGGCCACTCGAGCAGTACTTC
d_call: NA
v_call: TRBV12-3/TRBV12-4
j_call: TRBJ2-7
clone_size: NA

cdr3_aa: CASRQGGRTSYEQYF
cdr3_nt: TGTGCCAGCAGACAGGGCGGGAGGACATCCTACGAGCAGTACTTC
d_call: TRBD2
v_call: TRBV6-2/TRBV6-3
j_call: TRBJ2-7
clone_size: few

cdr3_aa: CASSQVGGNQPQHF
cdr3_nt: TGTGCCAGCAGCCAAGTAGGCGGAAATCAGCCCCAGCATTTT
d_call: NA
v_call: TRBV3-1
j_call: TRBJ1-5
clone_size: many